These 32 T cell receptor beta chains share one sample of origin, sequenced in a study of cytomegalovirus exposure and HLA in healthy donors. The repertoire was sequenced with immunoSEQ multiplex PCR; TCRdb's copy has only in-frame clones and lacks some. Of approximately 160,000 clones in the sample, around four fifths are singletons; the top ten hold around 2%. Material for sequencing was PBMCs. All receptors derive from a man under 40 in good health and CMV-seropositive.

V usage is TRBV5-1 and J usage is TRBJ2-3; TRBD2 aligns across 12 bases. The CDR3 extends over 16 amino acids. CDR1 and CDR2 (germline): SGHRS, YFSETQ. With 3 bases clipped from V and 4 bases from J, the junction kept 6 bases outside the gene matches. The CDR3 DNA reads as TGCGCCAGCAGCTCCGGGACTAGCGGGTTCTCAGATACGCAGTATTTT. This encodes CASSSGTSGFSDTQYF.

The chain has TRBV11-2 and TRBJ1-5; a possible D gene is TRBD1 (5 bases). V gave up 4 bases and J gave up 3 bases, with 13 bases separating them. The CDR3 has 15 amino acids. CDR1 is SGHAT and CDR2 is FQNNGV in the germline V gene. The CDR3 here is CASSSQSGINQPQHF. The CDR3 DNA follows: TGTGCCAGCAGCTCGCAGTCAGGGATCAATCAGCCCCAGCATTTT.

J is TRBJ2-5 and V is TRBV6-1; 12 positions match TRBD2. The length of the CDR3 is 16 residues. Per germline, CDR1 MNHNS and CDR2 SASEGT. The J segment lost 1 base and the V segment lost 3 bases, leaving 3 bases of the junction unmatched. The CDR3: CASSEGLAGSQETQYF. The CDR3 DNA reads TGTGCCAGCAGTGAGGGACTAGCGGGTTCCCAAGAGACCCAGTACTTC.

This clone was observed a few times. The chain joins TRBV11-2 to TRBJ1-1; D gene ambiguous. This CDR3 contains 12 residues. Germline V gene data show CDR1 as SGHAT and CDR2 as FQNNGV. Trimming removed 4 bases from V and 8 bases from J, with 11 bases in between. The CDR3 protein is CASSSSLAEAFF. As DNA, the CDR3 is TGTGCCAGCAGCTCCTCTTTGGCCGAAGCTTTCTTT.

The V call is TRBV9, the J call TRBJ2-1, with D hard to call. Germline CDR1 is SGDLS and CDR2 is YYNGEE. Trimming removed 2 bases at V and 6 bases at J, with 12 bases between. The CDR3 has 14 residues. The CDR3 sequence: CASSVPSSLNEQFF. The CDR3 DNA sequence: TGTGCCAGCAGCGTCCCATCCAGTCTCAATGAGCAGTTCTTC. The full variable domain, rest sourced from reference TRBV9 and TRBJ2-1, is DSGVTQTPKHLITATGQRVTLRCSPRSGDLSVYWYQQSLDQGLQFLIQYYNGEERAKGNILERFSAQQFPDLHSELNLSSLELGDSALYFCASSVPSSLNEQFFGPGTRLTVL.

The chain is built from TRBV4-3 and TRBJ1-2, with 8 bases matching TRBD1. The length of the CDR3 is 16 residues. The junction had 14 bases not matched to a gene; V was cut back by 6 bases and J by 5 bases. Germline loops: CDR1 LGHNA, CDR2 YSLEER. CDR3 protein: CASSAGGQDGRYGYTF. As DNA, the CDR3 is TGCGCCAGCAGTGCAGGGGGCCAAGACGGCCGTTATGGCTACACCTTC.

The CDR3 reads CASTLAGGPTDTQYF. The DNA of the CDR3 is TGTGCCAGCACACTAGCGGGGGGCCCCACAGATACGCAGTATTTT. This rearrangement joins TRBV7-2 to TRBJ2-3, with TRBD2 identical over 12 bases. Germline CDR1 reads SGHTA; CDR2 reads FQGNSA. The CDR3 contains 15 residues. The trim removed 7 bases at V and 2 bases at J, leaving 4 bases unmatched.

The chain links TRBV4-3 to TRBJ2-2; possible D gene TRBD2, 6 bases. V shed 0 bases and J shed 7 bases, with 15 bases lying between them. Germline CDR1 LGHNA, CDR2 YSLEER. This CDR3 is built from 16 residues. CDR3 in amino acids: CASSQDVGGYNGELFF. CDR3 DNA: TGCGCCAGCAGCCAAGATGTGGGGGGATATAACGGGGAGCTGTTTTTT.

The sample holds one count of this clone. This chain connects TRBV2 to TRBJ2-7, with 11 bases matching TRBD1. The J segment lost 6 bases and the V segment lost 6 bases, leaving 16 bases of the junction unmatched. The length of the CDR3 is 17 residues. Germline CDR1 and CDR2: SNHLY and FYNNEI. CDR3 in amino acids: CASSTGQGAWVPGEQYF. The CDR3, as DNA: TGTGCCAGCAGCACCGGACAGGGGGCGTGGGTCCCAGGCGAGCAGTACTTC.

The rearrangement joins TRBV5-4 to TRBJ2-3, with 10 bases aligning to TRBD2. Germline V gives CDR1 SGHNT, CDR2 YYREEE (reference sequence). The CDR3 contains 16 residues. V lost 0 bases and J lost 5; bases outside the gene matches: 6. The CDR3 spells CASSLGLAGAGDTQYF. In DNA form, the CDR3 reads TGTGCCAGCAGCTTGGGGCTAGCGGGGGCGGGAGATACGCAGTATTTT.

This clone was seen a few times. Here the CDR3 DNA reads TGTGCCACCAAAGGGGGGGACAATTCACCCCTCCACTTT. Amino acids: CATKGGDNSPLHF. The rearrangement uses TRBV10-3 and TRBJ1-6; D is possibly TRBD1 (6 bases). Germline CDR1 reads ENHRY; CDR2 reads SYGVKD. CDR3 size: 13 residues. Trimming removed 10 bases at V and 7 bases at J, with 14 bases between.

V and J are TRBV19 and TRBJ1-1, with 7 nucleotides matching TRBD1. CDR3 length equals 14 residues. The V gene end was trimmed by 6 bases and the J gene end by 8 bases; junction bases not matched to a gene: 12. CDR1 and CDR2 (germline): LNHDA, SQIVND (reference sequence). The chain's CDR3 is CASRKFYRGAEAFF. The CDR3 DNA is TGTGCCAGTAGGAAATTTTACAGGGGTGCGGAAGCTTTCTTT.

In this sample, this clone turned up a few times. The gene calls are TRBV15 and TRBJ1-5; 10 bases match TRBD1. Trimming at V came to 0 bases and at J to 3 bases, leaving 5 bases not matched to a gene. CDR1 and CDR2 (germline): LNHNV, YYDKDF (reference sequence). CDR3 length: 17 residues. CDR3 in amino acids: CATSRDPGTGVNQPQHF. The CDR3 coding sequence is TGTGCCACCAGCAGAGATCCCGGGACAGGGGTCAATCAGCCCCAGCATTTT.

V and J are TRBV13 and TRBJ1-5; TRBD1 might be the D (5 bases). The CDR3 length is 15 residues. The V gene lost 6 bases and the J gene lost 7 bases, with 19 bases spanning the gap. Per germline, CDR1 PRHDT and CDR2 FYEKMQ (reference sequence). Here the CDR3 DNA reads TGTGCCAGCAGATTATGGGGGGACCCAACCCAGCCCCAGCATTTT. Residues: CASRLWGDPTQPQHF.

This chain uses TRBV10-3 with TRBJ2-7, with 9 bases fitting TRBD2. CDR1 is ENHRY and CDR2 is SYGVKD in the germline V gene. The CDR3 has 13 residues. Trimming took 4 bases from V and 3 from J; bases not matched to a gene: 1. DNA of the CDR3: TGTGCCATCAGTGTAGCGGGAGACTACGAGCAGTACTTC. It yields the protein CAISVAGDYEQYF.

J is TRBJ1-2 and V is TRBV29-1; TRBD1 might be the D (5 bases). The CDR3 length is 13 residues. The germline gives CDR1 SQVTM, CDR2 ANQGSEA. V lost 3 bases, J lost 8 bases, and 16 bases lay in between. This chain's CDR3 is CSVEPPGPEGYTF. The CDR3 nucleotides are TGCAGCGTTGAGCCCCCAGGGCCCGAGGGCTACACCTTC.

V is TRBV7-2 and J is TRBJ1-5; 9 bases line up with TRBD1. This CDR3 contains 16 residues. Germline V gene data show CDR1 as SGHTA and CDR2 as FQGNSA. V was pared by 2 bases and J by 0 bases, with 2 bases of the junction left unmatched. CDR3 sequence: CASSLRQGGSNQPQHF. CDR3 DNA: TGTGCCAGCAGCTTAAGACAGGGGGGTAGCAATCAGCCCCAGCATTTT.

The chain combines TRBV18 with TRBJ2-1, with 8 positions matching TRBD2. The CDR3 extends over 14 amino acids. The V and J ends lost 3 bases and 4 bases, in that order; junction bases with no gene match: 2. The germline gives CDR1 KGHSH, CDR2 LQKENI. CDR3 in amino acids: CASSPGGGYNEQFF. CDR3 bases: TGTGCCAGCTCACCTGGCGGGGGGTACAATGAGCAGTTCTTC.

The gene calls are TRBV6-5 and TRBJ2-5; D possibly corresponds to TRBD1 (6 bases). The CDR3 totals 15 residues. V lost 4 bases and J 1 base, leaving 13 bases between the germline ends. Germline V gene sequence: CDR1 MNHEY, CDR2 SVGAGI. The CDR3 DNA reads TGTGCCAGCAGTTCCCCCAGGGGTTTCCAAGAGACCCAGTACTTC. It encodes CASSSPRGFQETQYF.

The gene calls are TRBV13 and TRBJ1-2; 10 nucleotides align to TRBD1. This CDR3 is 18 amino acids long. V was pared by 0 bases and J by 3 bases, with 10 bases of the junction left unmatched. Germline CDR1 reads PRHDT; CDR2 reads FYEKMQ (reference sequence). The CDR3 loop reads CASSLGDRGWMGDYGYTF. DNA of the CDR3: TGTGCCAGCAGCTTAGGGGACAGGGGGTGGATGGGTGACTATGGCTACACCTTC. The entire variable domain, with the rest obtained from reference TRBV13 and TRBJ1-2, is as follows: AAGVIQSPRHLIKEKRETATLKCYPIPRHDTVYWYQQGPGQDPQFLISFYEKMQSDKGSIPDRFSAQQFSDYHSELNMSSLELGDSALYFCASSLGDRGWMGDYGYTFGSGTRLTVV.

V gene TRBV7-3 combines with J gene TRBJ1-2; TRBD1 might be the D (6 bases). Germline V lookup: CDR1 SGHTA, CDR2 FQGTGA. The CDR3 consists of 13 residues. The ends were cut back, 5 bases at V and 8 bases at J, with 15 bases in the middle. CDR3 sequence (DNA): TGTGCCAGCAGCCTAGAACAGGGAAGCGGCTACACCTTC. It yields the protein CASSLEQGSGYTF. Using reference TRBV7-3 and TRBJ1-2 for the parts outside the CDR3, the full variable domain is GAGVSQTPSNKVTEKGKYVELRCDPISGHTALYWYRQSLGQGPEFLIYFQGTGAADDSGLPNDRFFAVRPEGSVSTLKIQRTERGDSAVYLCASSLEQGSGYTFGSGTRLTVV.

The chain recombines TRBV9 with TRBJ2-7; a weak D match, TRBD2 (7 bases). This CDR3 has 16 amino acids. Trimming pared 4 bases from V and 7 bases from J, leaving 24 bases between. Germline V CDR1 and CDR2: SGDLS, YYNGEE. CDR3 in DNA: TGTGCCAGCAGCTCGAGGGGGGGCCCGACTCCCCGGGAGCAGTACTTC. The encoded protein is CASSSRGGPTPREQYF.

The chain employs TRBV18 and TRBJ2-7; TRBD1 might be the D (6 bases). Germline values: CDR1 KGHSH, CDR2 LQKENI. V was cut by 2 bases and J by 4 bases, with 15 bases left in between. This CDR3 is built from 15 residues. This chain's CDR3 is CASSPFPQGMYEQYF. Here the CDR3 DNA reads TGTGCCAGCTCACCATTCCCCCAGGGGATGTACGAGCAGTACTTC.

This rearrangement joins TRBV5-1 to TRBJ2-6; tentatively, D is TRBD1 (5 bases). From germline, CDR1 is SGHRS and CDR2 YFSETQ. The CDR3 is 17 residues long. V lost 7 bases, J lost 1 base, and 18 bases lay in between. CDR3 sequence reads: CASHKDSPRSGANVLTF. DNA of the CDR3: TGCGCCAGCCATAAAGACAGCCCCAGGTCTGGGGCCAACGTCCTGACTTTC.

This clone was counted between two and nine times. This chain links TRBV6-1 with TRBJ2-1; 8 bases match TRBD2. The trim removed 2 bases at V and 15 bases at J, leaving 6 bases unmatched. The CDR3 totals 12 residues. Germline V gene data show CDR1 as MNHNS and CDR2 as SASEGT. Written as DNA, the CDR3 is TGTGCCAGCAGTGAACTTGCCCGGGGGGGGTTCTTC. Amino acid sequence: CASSELARGGFF.

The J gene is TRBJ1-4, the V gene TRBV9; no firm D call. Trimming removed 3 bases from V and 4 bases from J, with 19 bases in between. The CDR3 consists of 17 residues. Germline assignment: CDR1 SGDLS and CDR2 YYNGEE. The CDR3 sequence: CASSASPSRQDNEKLFF. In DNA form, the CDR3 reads TGTGCCAGCAGCGCCTCCCCAAGTCGGCAGGATAATGAAAAACTGTTTTTT.

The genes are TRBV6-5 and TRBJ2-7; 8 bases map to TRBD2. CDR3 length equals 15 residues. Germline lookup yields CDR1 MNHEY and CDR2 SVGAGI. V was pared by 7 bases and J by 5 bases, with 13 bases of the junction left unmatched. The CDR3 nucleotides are TGTGCCAGCATGAAAAGCGGGGGCCGTTCGCACGAGCAGTACTTC. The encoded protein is CASMKSGGRSHEQYF.

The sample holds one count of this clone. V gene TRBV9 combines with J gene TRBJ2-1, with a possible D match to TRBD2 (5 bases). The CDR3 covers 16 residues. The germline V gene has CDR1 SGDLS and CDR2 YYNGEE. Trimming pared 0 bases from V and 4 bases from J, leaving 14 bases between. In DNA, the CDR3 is TGTGCCAGCAGCGTAGGAGGGAGCGGTCTTTACAATGAGCAGTTCTTC. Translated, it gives CASSVGGSGLYNEQFF.

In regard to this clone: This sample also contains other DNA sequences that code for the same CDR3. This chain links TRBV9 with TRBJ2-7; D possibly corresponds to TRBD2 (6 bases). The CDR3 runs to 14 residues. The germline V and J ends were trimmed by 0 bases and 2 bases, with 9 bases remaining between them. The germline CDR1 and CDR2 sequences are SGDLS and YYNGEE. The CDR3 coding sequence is TGTGCCAGCAGCGTAGGAGGAGGGACCTACGAGCAGTACTTC. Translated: CASSVGGGTYEQYF.

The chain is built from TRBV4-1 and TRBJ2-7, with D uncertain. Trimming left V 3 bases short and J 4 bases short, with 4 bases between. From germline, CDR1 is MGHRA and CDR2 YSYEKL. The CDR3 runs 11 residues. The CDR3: CASSHLYEQYF. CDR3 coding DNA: TGCGCCAGCAGCCATCTTTACGAGCAGTACTTC.

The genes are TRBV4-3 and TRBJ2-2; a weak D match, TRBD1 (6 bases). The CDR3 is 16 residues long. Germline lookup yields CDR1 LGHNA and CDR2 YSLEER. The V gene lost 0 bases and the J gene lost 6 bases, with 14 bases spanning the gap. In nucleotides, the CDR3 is TGCGCCAGCAGCCAAGAGCACAGGGTAGTTGCCGGGGAGCTGTTTTTT. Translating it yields CASSQEHRVVAGELFF.

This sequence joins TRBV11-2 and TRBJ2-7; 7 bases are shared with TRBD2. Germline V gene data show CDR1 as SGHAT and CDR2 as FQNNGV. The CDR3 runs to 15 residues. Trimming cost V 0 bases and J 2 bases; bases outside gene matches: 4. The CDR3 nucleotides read TGTGCCAGCAGCTTAGAGGGGGGAGGGGCCTACGAGCAGTACTTC. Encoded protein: CASSLEGGGAYEQYF.